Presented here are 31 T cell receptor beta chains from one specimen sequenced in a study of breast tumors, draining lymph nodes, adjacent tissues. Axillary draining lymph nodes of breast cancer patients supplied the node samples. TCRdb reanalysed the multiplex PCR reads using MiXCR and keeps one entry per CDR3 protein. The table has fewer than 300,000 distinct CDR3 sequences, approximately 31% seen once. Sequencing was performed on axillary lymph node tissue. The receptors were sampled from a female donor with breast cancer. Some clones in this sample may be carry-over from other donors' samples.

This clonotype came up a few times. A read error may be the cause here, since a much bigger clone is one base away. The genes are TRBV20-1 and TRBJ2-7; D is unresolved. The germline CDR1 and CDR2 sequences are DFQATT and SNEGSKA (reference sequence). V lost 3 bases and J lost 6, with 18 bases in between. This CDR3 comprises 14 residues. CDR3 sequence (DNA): TGCAGTGCTAGGGCGGAAGGTTCGGCCTCCGAGCAGTACTTC. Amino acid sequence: CSARAEGSASEQYF.

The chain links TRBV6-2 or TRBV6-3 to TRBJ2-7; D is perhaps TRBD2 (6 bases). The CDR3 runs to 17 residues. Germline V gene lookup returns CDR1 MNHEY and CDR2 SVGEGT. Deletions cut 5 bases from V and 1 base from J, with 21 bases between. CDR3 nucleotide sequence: TGTGCCAGCAGTCACCCGCTCGGTAGGAGGGTTTCCTACGAGCAGTACTTC. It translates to CASSHPLGRRVSYEQYF.

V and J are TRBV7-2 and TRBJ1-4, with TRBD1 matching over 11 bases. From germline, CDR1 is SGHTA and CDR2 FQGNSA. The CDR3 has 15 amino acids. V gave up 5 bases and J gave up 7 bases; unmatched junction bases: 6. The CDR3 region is CASSGGGTGGEKLFF. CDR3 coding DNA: TGTGCCAGCAGCGGGGGCGGGACAGGGGGTGAAAAACTGTTTTTT.

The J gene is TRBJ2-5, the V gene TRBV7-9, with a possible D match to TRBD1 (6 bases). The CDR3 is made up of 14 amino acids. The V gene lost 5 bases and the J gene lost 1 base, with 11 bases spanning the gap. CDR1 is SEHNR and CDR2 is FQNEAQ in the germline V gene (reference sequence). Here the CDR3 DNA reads TGTGCCAGCAGCCCACGGACAGTCCAAGAGACCCAGTACTTC. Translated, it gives CASSPRTVQETQYF. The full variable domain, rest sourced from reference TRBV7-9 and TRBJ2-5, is DTGVSQNPRHKITKRGQNVTFRCDPISEHNRLYWYRQTLGQGPEFLTYFQNEAQLEKSRLLSDRFSAERPKGSFSTLEIQRTEQGDSAMYLCASSPRTVQETQYFGPGTRLLVL.

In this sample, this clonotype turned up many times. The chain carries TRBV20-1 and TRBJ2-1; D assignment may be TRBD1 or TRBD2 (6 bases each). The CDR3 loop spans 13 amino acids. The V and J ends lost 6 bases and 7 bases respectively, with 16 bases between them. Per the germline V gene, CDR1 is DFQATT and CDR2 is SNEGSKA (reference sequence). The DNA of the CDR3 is TGCAGTGCCCCCTCGGGGGCGGGGAATGAGCAGTTCTTC. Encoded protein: CSAPSGAGNEQFF.

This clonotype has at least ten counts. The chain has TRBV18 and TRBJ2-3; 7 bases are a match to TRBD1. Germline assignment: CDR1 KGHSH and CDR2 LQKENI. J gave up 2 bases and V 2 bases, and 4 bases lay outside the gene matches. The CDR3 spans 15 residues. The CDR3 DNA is TGTGCCAGCTCACCAACGGACAGGAACACAGATACGCAGTATTTT. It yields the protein CASSPTDRNTDTQYF.

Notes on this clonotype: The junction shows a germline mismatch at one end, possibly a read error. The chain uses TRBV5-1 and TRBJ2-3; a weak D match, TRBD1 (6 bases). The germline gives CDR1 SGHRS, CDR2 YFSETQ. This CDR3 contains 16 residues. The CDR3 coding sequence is TGCGCCAGCAGCTTGAGTGGGGGCCAAGGCACAGATGCGCAGTATTTT. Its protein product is CASSLSGGQGTDAQYF.

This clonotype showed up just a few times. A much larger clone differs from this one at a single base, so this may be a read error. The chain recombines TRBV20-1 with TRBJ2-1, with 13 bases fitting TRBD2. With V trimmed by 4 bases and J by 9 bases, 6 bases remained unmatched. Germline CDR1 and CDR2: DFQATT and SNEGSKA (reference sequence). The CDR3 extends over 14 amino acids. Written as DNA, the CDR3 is TGCAGTGCTACCGGACTAGCGGGAGCCACTGAGCAGTTCTTC. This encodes CSATGLAGATEQFF.

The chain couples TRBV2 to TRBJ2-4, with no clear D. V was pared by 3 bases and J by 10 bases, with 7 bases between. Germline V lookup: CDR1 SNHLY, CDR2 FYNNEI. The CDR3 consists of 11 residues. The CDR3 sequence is CASSEVEIQYF. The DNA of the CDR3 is TGTGCCAGCAGTGAGGTTGAAATTCAGTACTTC.

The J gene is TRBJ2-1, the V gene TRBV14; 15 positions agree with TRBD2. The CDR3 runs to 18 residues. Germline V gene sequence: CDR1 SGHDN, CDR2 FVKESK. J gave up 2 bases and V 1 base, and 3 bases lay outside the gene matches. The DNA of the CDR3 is TGTGCCAGCAGCCAAGGGACTAGCGGGGGGGGGGCCTACAATGAGCAGTTCTTC. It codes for CASSQGTSGGGAYNEQFF.

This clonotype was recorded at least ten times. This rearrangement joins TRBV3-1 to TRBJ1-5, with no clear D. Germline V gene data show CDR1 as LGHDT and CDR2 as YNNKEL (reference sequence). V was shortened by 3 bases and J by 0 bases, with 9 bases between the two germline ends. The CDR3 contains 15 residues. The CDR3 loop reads CASSQGSGSNQPQHF. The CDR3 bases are TGTGCCAGCAGCCAGGGAAGCGGTAGCAATCAGCCCCAGCATTTT.

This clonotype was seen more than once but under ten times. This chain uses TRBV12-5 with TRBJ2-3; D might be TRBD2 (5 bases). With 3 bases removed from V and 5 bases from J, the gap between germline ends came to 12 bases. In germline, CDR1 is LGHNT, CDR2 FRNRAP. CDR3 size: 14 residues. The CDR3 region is CASGFTQLGDTQYF. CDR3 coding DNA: TGTGCTAGTGGTTTCACCCAACTAGGAGATACGCAGTATTTT.

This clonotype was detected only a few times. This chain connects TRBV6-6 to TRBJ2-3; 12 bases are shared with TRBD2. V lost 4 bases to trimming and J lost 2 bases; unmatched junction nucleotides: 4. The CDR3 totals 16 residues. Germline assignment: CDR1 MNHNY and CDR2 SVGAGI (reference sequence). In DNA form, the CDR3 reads TGTGCCAGCAGTTTCTGGACTAGCGGGGTCACAGATACGCAGTATTTT. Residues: CASSFWTSGVTDTQYF.

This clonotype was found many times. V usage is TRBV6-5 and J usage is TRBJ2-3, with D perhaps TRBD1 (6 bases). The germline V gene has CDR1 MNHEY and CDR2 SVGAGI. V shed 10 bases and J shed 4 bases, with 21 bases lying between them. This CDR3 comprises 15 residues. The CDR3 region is CATRPPSKGADTQYF. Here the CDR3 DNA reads TGTGCCACCAGGCCACCCAGTAAGGGGGCAGATACGCAGTATTTT.

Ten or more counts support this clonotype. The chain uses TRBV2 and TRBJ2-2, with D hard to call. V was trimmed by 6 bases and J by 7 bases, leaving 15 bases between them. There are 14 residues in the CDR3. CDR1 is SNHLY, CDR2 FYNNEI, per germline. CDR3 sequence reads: CASSKTIVGGELFF. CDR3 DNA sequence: TGTGCCAGCAGCAAAACTATAGTGGGCGGGGAGCTGTTTTTT. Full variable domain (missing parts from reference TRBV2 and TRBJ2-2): EPEVTQTPSHQVTQMGQEVILRCVPISNHLYFYWYRQILGQKVEFLVSFYNNEISEKSEIFDDQFSVERPDGSNFTLKIRSTKLEDSAMYFCASSKTIVGGELFFGEGSRLTVL.

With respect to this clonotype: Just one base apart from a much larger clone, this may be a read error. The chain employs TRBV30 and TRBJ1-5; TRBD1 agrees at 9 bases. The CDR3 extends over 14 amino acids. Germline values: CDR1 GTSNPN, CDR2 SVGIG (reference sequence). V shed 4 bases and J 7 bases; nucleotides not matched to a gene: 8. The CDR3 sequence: CAWTSGTGMQPQHF. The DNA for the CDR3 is TGTGCCTGGACATCCGGGACAGGGATGCAGCCCCAGCATTTT.

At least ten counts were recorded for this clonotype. This CDR3 is CASSVVDYNEQFF. DNA of the CDR3: TGTGCCAGCAGCGTAGTGGACTACAATGAGCAGTTCTTC. The J gene is TRBJ2-1, the V gene TRBV9; D is ambiguous. The ends were cut back, 0 bases at V and 3 bases at J, with 4 bases in the middle. Germline V gives CDR1 SGDLS, CDR2 YYNGEE. The CDR3 loop spans 13 amino acids.

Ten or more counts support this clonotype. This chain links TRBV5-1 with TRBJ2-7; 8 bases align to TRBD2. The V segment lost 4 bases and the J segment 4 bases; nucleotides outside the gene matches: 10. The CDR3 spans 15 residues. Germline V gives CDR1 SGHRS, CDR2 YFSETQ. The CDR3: CASSRIAGKEYEQYF. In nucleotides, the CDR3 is TGCGCCAGCAGCAGAATAGCGGGAAAGGAATACGAGCAGTACTTC.

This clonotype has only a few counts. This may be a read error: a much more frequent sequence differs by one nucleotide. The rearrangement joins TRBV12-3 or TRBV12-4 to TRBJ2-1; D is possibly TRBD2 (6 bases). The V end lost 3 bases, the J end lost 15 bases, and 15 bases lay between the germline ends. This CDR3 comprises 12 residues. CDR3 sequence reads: CASSLAPGSPFF. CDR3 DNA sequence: TGTGCCAGCAGTTTGGCCCCCGGGAGCCCGTTCTTC.

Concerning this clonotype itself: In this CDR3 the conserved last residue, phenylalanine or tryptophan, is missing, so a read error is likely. CDR3: CASSSTAEAHEQYH. DNA of the CDR3: TGTGCCAGCAGCTCTACTGCAGAGGCCCACGAGCAGTACCAC. V usage is TRBV7-9 and J usage is TRBJ2-7; D unclear. CDR1 is SEHNR and CDR2 is FQNEAQ in the germline V gene (reference sequence). CDR3 length: 14 residues. V was pared by 4 bases and J by 5 bases, with 15 bases between.

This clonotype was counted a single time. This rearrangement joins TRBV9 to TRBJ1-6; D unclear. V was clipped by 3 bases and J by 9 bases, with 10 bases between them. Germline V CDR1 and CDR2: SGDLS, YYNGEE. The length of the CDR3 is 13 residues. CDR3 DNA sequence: TGTGCCAGCAGCGAACAATGGGGTTCACCCCTCCACTTT. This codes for CASSEQWGSPLHF.

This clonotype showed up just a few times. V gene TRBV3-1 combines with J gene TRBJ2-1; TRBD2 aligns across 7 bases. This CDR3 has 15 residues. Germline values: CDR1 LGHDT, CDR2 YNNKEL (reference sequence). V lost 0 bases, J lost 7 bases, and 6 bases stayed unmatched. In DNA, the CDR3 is TGTGCCAGCAGCCAAGATTGGGGGGGACGGAATGAGCAGTTCTTC. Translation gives CASSQDWGGRNEQFF.

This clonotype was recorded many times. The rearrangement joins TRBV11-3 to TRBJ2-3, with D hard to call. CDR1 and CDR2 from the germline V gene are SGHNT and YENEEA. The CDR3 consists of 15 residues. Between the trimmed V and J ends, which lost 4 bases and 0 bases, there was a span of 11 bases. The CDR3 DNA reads TGTGCCAGCAGCTCTTCGACTCCTAGCACAGATACGCAGTATTTT. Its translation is CASSSSTPSTDTQYF.

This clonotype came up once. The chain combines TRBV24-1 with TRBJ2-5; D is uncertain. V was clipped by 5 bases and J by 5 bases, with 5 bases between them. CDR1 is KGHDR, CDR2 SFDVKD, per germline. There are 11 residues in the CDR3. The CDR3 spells CATSGAETQYF. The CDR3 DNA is TGTGCCACCAGTGGGGCGGAGACCCAGTACTTC.

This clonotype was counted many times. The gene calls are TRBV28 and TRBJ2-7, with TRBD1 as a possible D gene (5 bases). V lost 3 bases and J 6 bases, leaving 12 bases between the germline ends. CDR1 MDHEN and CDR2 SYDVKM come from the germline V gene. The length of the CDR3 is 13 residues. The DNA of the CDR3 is TGTGCCAGCAGTTTGCCAGGGCCGGGCGAGCAGTACTTC. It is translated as CASSLPGPGEQYF.

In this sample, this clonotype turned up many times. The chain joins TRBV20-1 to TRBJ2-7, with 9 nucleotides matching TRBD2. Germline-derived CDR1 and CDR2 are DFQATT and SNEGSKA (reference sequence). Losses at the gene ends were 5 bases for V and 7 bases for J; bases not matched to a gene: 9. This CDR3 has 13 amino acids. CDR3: CSAPNPSGAEQYF. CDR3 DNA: TGCAGTGCTCCTAATCCTAGCGGGGCAGAGCAGTACTTC.

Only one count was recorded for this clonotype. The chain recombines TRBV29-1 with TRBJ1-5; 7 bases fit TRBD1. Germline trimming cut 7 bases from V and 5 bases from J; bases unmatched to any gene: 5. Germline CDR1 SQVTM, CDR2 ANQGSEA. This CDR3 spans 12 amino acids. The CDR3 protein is CSGKQGDQPQHF. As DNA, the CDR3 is TGCAGCGGAAAGCAGGGGGATCAGCCCCAGCATTTT.

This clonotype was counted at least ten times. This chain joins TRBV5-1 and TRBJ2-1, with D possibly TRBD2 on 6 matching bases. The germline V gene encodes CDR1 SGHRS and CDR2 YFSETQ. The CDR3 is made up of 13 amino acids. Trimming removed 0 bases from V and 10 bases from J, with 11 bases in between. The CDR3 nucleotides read TGCGCCAGCAGCTTGGCCGGGAGTGACGAGCAGTTCTTC. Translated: CASSLAGSDEQFF.

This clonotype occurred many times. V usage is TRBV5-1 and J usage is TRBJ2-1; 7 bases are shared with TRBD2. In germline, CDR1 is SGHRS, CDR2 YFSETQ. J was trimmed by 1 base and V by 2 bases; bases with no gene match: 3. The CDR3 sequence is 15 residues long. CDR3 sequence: CASSFSGPSYNEQFF. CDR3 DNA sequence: TGCGCCAGCAGCTTTAGCGGGCCTTCCTACAATGAGCAGTTCTTC.

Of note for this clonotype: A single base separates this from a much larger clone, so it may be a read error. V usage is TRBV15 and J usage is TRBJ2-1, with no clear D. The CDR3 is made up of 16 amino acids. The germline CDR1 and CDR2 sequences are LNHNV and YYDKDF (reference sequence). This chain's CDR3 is CASSRRALGSYSEQFF. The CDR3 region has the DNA TGTGCCAGCAGCCGACGAGCTCTAGGTTCCTACAGTGAGCAGTTCTTC.

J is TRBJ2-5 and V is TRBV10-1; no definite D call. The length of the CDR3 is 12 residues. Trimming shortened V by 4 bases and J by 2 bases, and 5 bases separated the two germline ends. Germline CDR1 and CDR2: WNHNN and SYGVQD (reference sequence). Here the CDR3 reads CASSGGQETQYF. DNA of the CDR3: TGCGCCAGCAGTGGGGGTCAAGAGACCCAGTACTTC.